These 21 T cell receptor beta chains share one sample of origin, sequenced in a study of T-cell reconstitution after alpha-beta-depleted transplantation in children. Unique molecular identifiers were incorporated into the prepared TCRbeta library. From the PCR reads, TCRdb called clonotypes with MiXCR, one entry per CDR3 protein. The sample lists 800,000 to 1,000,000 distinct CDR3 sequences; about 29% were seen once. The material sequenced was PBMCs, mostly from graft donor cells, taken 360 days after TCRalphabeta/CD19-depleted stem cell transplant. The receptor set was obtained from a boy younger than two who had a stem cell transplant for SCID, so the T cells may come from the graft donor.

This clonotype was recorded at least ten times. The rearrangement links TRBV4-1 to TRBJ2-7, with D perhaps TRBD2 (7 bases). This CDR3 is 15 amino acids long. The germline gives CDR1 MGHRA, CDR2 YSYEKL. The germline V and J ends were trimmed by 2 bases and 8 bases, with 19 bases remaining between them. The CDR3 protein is CASSQFTGGGGKQYF. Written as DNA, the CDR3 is TGCGCCAGCAGCCAATTCACAGGTGGGGGGGGCAAGCAGTACTTC.

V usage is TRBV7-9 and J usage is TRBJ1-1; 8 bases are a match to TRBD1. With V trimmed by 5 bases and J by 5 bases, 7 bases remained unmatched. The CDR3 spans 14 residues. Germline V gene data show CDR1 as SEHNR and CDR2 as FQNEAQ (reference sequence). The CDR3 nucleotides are TGTGCCAGCAGCCCTGGACAGGGAGGAACTGAAGCTTTCTTT. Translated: CASSPGQGGTEAFF.

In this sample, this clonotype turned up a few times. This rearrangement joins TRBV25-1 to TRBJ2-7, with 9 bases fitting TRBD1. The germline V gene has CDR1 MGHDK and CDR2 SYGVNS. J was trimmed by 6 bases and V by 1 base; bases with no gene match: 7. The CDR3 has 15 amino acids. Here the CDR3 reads CASSESGTGKTEQYF. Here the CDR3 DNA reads TGTGCCAGCAGTGAATCCGGGACAGGGAAGACCGAGCAGTACTTC.

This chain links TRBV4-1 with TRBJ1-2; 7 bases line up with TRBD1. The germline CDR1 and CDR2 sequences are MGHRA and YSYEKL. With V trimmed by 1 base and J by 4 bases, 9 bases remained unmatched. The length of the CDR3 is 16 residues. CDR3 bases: TGCGCCAGCAGCCAAGGACTACAGGGGAAGGGCTATGGCTACACCTTC. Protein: CASSQGLQGKGYGYTF.

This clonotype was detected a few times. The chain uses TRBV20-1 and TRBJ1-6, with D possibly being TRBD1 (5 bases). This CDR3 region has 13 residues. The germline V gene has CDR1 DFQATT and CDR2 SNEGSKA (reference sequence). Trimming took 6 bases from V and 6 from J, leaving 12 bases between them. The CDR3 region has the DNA TGCAGTGCCAGTCCGGACACTAATTCACCCCTCCACTTT. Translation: CSASPDTNSPLHF.

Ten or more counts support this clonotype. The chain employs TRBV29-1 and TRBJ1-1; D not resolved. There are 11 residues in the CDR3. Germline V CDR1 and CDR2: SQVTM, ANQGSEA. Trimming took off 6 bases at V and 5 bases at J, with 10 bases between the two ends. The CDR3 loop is CSVATLTEAFF. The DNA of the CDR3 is TGCAGCGTCGCTACGCTTACTGAAGCTTTCTTT.

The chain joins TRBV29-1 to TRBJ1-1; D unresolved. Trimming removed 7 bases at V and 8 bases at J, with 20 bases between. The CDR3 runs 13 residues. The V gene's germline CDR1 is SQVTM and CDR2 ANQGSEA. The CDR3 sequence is CSAERVGLSEAFF. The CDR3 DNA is TGCAGCGCCGAGCGGGTCGGGCTCTCGGAAGCTTTCTTT. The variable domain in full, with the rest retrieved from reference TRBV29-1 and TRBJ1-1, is SAVISQKPSRDICQRGTSLTIQCQVDSQVTMMFWYRQQPGQSLTLIATANQGSEATYESGFVIDKFPISRPNLTFSTLTVSNMSPEDSSIYLCSAERVGLSEAFFGQGTRLTVV.

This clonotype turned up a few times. CDR3 loop: CASKTGGNTEAFF. The CDR3, as DNA: TGCGCCAGCAAAACAGGGGGGAACACTGAAGCTTTCTTT. The V call is TRBV5-1, the J call TRBJ1-1; 8 bases fit TRBD1. The germline V gene encodes CDR1 SGHRS and CDR2 YFSETQ. V trimming: 6 bases; J trimming: 1 base; junction bases outside the gene matches: 2. The CDR3 is 13 residues long. Filled out from reference TRBV5-1 and TRBJ1-1, the complete variable domain reads KAGVTQTPRYLIKTRGQQVTLSCSPISGHRSVSWYQQTPGQGLQFLFEYFSETQRNKGNFPGRFSGRQFSNSRSEMNVSTLELGDSALYLCASKTGGNTEAFFGQGTRLTVV.

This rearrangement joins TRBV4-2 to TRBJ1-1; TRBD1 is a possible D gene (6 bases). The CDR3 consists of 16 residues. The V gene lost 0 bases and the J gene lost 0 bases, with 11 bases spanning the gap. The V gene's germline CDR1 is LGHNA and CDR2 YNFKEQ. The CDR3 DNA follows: TGTGCCAGCAGCCAAGACCCTAACAGGGTGAACACTGAAGCTTTCTTT. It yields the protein CASSQDPNRVNTEAFF.

The CDR3 sequence: CSVMARGEETQYF. The CDR3 DNA is TGCAGCGTCATGGCCAGGGGCGAAGAGACCCAGTACTTC. This chain connects TRBV29-1 to TRBJ2-5; TRBD1 is a possible D gene (6 bases). The germline gives CDR1 SQVTM, CDR2 ANQGSEA. V was clipped by 6 bases and J by 3 bases, with 14 bases between them. The CDR3 covers 13 residues.

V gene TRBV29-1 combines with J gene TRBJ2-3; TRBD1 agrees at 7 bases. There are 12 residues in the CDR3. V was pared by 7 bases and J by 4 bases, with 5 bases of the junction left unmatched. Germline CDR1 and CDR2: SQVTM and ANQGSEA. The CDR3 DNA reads TGCAGCGCCCGACAGGGACCAGATACGCAGTATTTT. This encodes CSARQGPDTQYF.

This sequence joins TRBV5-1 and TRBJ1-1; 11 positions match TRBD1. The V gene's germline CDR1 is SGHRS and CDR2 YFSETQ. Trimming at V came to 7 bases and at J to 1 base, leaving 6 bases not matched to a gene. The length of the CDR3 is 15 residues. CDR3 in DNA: TGCGCCAGCCTAGGACAGGGGGCTACGAACACTGAAGCTTTCTTT. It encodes CASLGQGATNTEAFF.

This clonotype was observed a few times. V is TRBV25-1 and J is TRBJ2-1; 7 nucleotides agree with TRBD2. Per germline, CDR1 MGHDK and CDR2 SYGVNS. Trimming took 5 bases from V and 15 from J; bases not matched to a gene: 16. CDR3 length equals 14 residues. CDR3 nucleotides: TGTGCCAGCAGTCAAGGGACTATTTATCACATTCGGTTCTTC. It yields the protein CASSQGTIYHIRFF.

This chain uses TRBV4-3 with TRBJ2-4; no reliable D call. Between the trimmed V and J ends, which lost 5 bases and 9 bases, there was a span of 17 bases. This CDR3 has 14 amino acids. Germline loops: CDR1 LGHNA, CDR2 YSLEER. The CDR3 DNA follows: TGCGCCAGCAGCGGGATAACAGCCTTTAGCATTCAGTACTTC. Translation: CASSGITAFSIQYF.

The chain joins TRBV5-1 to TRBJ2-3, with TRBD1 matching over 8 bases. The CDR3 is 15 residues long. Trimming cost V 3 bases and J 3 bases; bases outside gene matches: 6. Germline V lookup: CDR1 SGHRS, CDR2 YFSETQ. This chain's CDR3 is CASSYRGQGTDTQYF. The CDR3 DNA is TGCGCCAGCAGCTACAGAGGACAGGGAACAGATACGCAGTATTTT. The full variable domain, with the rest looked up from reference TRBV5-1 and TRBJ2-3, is KAGVTQTPRYLIKTRGQQVTLSCSPISGHRSVSWYQQTPGQGLQFLFEYFSETQRNKGNFPGRFSGRQFSNSRSEMNVSTLELGDSALYLCASSYRGQGTDTQYFGPGTRLTVL.

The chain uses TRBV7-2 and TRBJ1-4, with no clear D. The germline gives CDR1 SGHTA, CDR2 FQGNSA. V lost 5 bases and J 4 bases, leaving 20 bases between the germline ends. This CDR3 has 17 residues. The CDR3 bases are TGTGCCAGCAGCCCCGGCTATGGCTCTGTCCTTAATGAAAAACTGTTTTTT. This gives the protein CASSPGYGSVLNEKLFF.

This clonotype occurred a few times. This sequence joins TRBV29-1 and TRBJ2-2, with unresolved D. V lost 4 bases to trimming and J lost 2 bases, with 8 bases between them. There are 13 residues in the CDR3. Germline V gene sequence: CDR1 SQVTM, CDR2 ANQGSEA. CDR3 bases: TGCAGCGTTGCGAACAGAAACACCGGGGAGCTGTTTTTT. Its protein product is CSVANRNTGELFF.

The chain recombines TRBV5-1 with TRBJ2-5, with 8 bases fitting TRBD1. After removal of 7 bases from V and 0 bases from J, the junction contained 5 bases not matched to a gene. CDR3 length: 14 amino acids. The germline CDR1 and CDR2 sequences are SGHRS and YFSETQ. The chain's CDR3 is CASWDRLYQETQYF. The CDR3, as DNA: TGCGCCAGCTGGGACAGGCTGTACCAAGAGACCCAGTACTTC. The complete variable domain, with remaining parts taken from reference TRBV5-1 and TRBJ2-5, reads KAGVTQTPRYLIKTRGQQVTLSCSPISGHRSVSWYQQTPGQGLQFLFEYFSETQRNKGNFPGRFSGRQFSNSRSEMNVSTLELGDSALYLCASWDRLYQETQYFGPGTRLLVL.

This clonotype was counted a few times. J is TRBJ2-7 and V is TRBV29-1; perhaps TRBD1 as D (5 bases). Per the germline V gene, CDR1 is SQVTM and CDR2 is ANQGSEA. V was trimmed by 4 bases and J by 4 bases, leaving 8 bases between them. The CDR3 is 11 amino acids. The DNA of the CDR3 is TGCAGCGTTGGACAGCAGTACGAGCAGTACTTC. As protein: CSVGQQYEQYF.

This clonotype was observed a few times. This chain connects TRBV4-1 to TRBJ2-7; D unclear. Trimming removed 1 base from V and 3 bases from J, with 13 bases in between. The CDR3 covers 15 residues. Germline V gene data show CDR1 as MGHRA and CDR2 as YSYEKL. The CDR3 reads CASSQAAGWGYEQYF. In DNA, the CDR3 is TGCGCCAGCAGCCAAGCCGCCGGTTGGGGCTACGAGCAGTACTTC.

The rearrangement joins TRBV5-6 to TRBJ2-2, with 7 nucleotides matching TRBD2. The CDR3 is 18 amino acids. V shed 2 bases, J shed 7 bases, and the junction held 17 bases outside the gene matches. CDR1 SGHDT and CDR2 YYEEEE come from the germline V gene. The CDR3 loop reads CASSFGPRSGDGGGELFF. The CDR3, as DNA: TGTGCCAGCAGCTTTGGCCCCCGCAGCGGGGACGGAGGCGGGGAGCTGTTTTTT.